Sequencing of this TCR beta chain was carried out in a study of T cells after yellow fever vaccination. From the 5' RACE reads, TCRdb called clonotypes with MiXCR, one entry per CDR3 protein. This sample has 300,000 to 350,000 distinct CDR3 sequences, with 3% to 4.5% found just once. Concerning this clonotype: Its antigen is undetermined.

Study findings and constraints: The bulk population could contribute abundant contaminating clonotypes to FACS-sorted repertoires. Clones that expanded after primary vaccination mostly reappeared after the booster (around 96% CD4, approximately 87% CD8).

Trimming stripped 2 bases from V and 3 bases from J, with 10 bases between. Germline V gene sequence: CDR1 MNHNY, CDR2 SVGAGI (reference sequence). The CDR3 loop spans 14 amino acids. The chain has TRBV6-6 and TRBJ1-1; no firm D call. The sequencing used PBMCs, collected 5 days after the yellow fever booster vaccination. The TCR comes from a man between 18 and 29 years old who received the YFV17D yellow fever vaccine. For the CDR3, the DNA is TGTGCCAGCAGTTACAGGTATACGGACACTGAAGCTTTCTTT. This gives the protein CASSYRYTDTEAFF.